Listed here are 19 T cell receptor beta chains from one sample, sequenced in a study of neurological immune-mediated disorders. MiXCR, run by TCRdb on the 5' RACE reads, gives a single entry per CDR3 protein. The repertoire has around 37,000 distinct CDR3 sequences, under 4% of them found once; the top ten carry roughly 7.7%. Time point indicated: longitudinal time-point 1 (baseline). The sample comprised PBMCs. These receptors originate from a woman aged 60-70 years with multiple sclerosis.

This clonotype was recorded many times. CDR3 DNA: TGTGCCAGCAGCCGCGAGGGCGCAACTAATGAAAAACTGTTTTTT. This translates into CASSREGATNEKLFF. The gene calls are TRBV7-9 and TRBJ1-4; no firm D call. The CDR3 is 15 amino acids. CDR1 and CDR2 (germline): SEHNR, FQNEAQ (reference sequence). The germline V and J ends were trimmed by 5 bases and 0 bases, with 10 bases remaining between them.

This clonotype appeared many times. It is unclear where the CDR3 begins or ends on the DNA, so no DNA is shown, and the CDR3 is as TCRdb lists it. This chain links TRBV12-3 or TRBV12-4 with TRBJ2-3. The CDR3 length is 19 residues, termini included. The CDR3 loop is CASSFYICSVADTTDTQYF.

This clonotype was counted at least ten times. The chain combines TRBV7-8 with TRBJ1-5, with a possible D match to TRBD1 (6 bases). Trimming shortened V by 1 base and J by 0 bases, and 10 bases separated the two germline ends. Looked up from germline, CDR1 is SGHVS and CDR2 is FQNEAQ. This CDR3 has 16 residues. The CDR3 reads CASSLGGHYSNQPQHF. As DNA, the CDR3 is TGTGCCAGCAGCTTAGGGGGGCATTATAGCAATCAGCCCCAGCATTTT.

This clonotype appeared many times. The chain uses TRBV5-4 and TRBJ1-2, with D perhaps TRBD1 (6 bases). V lost 1 base, J lost 5 bases, and 9 bases lay in between. Per germline, CDR1 SGHNT and CDR2 YYREEE (reference sequence). The CDR3 contains 13 residues. Written as DNA, the CDR3 is TGTGCCAGCAGCTTGAACAGGGCTTATGGCTACACCTTC. This codes for CASSLNRAYGYTF.

This clonotype was seen at least ten times. The chain couples TRBV20-1 to TRBJ1-2; the D is unclear. This CDR3 is 16 amino acids long. Per germline, CDR1 DFQATT and CDR2 SNEGSKA (reference sequence). With 0 bases removed from V and 7 bases from J, the gap between germline ends came to 21 bases. The CDR3 bases are TGCAGTGCTAGAGAATTGGGCACCGTAGCGGTGGGTGGCTACACCTTC. This translates into CSARELGTVAVGGYTF.

This clonotype was seen many times. V is TRBV28 and J is TRBJ2-7; 9 bases are a match to TRBD1. The CDR3 sequence is 15 residues long. V lost 6 bases to trimming and J lost 0 bases; unmatched junction nucleotides: 6. Germline lookup yields CDR1 MDHEN and CDR2 SYDVKM. CDR3 bases: TGTGCCAGCAGGGCGGGGACAGGGCTCTCCTACGAGCAGTACTTC. Translating gives CASRAGTGLSYEQYF.

This clonotype came up many times. This rearrangement joins TRBV20-1 to TRBJ1-4; 10 nucleotides match TRBD1. Looked up from germline, CDR1 is DFQATT and CDR2 is SNEGSKA (reference sequence). The CDR3 runs to 14 residues. V was clipped by 6 bases and J by 9 bases; unmatched bases: 10. In nucleotides, the CDR3 is TGCAGTGCCCTTTCCGGGACAGGGGTCCAAAAACTGTTTTTT. Protein sequence: CSALSGTGVQKLFF.

This clonotype has ten or more counts. This rearrangement joins TRBV25-1 to TRBJ1-1, with 9 bases that match TRBD1. The CDR3 is 17 amino acids. V trimming: 3 bases; J trimming: 0 bases; junction bases outside the gene matches: 8. Looked up from germline, CDR1 is MGHDK and CDR2 is SYGVNS. The CDR3 spells CASSDRRQGGMNTEAFF. CDR3 nucleotides: TGTGCCAGCAGTGACCGCAGACAGGGGGGGATGAACACTGAAGCTTTCTTT.

This clonotype was seen ten or more times. The J gene is TRBJ1-3, the V gene TRBV20-1; a possible D gene is TRBD1 (5 bases). The CDR3 extends over 15 amino acids. V lost 0 bases to trimming and J lost 0 bases, with 9 bases between them. Germline CDR1 is DFQATT and CDR2 is SNEGSKA (reference sequence). The CDR3 is CSAREQAYSGNTIYF. CDR3 DNA: TGCAGTGCTAGAGAACAGGCCTACTCTGGAAACACCATATATTTT.

This clonotype occurred many times. The V gene is TRBV20-1, the J gene TRBJ1-6, with 9 bases aligning to TRBD1. The CDR3 consists of 15 residues. Looked up from germline, CDR1 is DFQATT and CDR2 is SNEGSKA (reference sequence). Losses at the gene ends were 0 bases for V and 7 bases for J; bases not matched to a gene: 4. Here the CDR3 reads CSARDPGQGNSPLHF. CDR3 DNA: TGCAGTGCTAGAGATCCCGGACAGGGGAATTCACCCCTCCACTTT.

This clonotype was counted ten times or more. The rearrangement joins TRBV20-1 to TRBJ1-4; the D is unclear. Germline V gives CDR1 DFQATT, CDR2 SNEGSKA (reference sequence). V was shortened by 5 bases and J by 1 base, with 8 bases between the two germline ends. The CDR3 runs 13 residues. The CDR3 sequence is CSAQLQTNEKLFF. In DNA, the CDR3 is TGCAGTGCTCAACTCCAAACTAATGAAAAACTGTTTTTT.

This clonotype was seen repeatedly, ten times or more. This rearrangement joins TRBV28 to TRBJ1-5; D gene uncertain. This CDR3 comprises 16 residues. Germline values: CDR1 MDHEN, CDR2 SYDVKM. V dropped 4 bases and J dropped 4 bases, with 17 bases sitting between them. The CDR3 region is CASSSGAKGSNQPQHF. The DNA for the CDR3 is TGTGCCAGCAGTTCAGGAGCGAAGGGCTCGAATCAGCCCCAGCATTTT.

This clonotype came up many times. J is TRBJ1-1 and V is TRBV20-1; D unresolved. Germline V gene data show CDR1 as DFQATT and CDR2 as SNEGSKA (reference sequence). The CDR3 contains 14 residues. V lost 0 bases and J lost 1, with 9 bases in between. The CDR3 loop is CSARDGPRNTEAFF. The CDR3 coding sequence is TGCAGTGCTAGAGATGGACCGCGGAACACTGAAGCTTTCTTT.

The sample holds many counts of this clonotype. The chain joins TRBV24-1 to TRBJ2-1; 7 nucleotides match TRBD1. Germline V lookup: CDR1 KGHDR, CDR2 SFDVKD. This CDR3 is 15 amino acids long. Trimming cost V 0 bases and J 9 bases; bases outside gene matches: 7. The CDR3 DNA follows: TGTGCCACCAGTGATTTGGGGATCCCAGGGGGTGAGCAGTTCTTC. It yields the protein CATSDLGIPGGEQFF.

At least ten counts were recorded for this clonotype. The CDR3 here is CSALTGGGYEQYF. The CDR3 nucleotides read TGCAGTGCTTTGACGGGGGGCGGATACGAGCAGTACTTC. This chain uses TRBV20-1 with TRBJ2-7; the D gene is possibly TRBD2 (7 bases). Germline CDR1 is DFQATT and CDR2 is SNEGSKA (reference sequence). The V end lost 5 bases, the J end lost 4 bases, and 15 bases lay between the germline ends. CDR3 length equals 13 residues.

In its sample, this clonotype was seen many times. The V gene is TRBV5-6, the J gene TRBJ2-1, with 12 bases identical to TRBD2. J lost 7 bases, V lost 6 bases, and 8 bases had no gene match. CDR3 length equals 15 residues. Germline lookup yields CDR1 SGHDT and CDR2 YYEEEE. The CDR3 reads CASTLAGGPKNEQFF. The CDR3, as DNA: TGTGCCAGCACCCTAGCGGGGGGGCCAAAGAATGAGCAGTTCTTC.

This clonotype was seen repeatedly, ten times or more. V gene TRBV12-3 or TRBV12-4 combines with J gene TRBJ2-3; 8 bases are shared with TRBD2. The CDR3 runs to 15 residues. V trimming: 4 bases; J trimming: 3 bases; junction bases outside the gene matches: 6. CDR3: CASSSYGGETDTQYF. CDR3 coding DNA: TGTGCCAGCAGTTCCTACGGGGGGGAAACAGATACGCAGTATTTT.

The rearrangement joins TRBV7-6 to TRBJ2-2; no clear D gene. Trimming took off 8 bases at V and 4 bases at J, with 11 bases between the two ends. The CDR3 totals 13 residues. The germline CDR1 and CDR2 sequences are SGHVS and FNYEAQ. The CDR3 sequence is CASSPIVTGELFF. The CDR3 DNA sequence: TGTGCCAGCTCCCCTATAGTCACCGGGGAGCTGTTTTTT. Based on the CDR3 plus reference TRBV7-6 and TRBJ2-2, the full variable domain is GAGVSQSPRYKVTKRGQDVALRCDPISGHVSLYWYRQALGQGPEFLTYFNYEAQQDKSGLPNDRFSAERPEGSISTLTIQRTEQRDSAMYRCASSPIVTGELFFGEGSRLTVL.

This clonotype was found many times. This chain uses TRBV6-5 with TRBJ1-4; tentatively, D is TRBD1 (6 bases). V was cut by 4 bases and J by 8 bases, with 14 bases left in between. The CDR3 has 14 residues. Germline assignment: CDR1 MNHEY and CDR2 SVGAGI. The CDR3 here is CASSSPYRDEKLFF. CDR3 DNA: TGTGCCAGCAGTTCCCCCTACAGGGACGAAAAACTGTTTTTT.